The T cell receptor (beta chain) under discussion was sequenced for a study of CD8+ T cells in alopecia areata. Noted treatment: oral pan-JAK inhibitor, 5-10 mg twice daily. RNA, once extracted, was reverse transcribed into cDNA for use as the sequencing template. Here immunoSEQ multiplex PCR was the method, and the copy in TCRdb shows in-frame clones only, minus some. The sample carries about 140,000 clones, 85% to 90% recorded once. The V end was cut by 5 bases, the J end by 4 bases, with 14 bases between. Germline V CDR1 and CDR2: PRHDT, FYEKMQ (reference sequence). CDR3 length: 14 amino acids. The clonotype was recovered from a human donor with alopecia areata. This chain connects TRBV13 to TRBJ2-5; no clear D. This specimen was CD8+ T cells sorted from blood, taken at week 4, from a patient treated with tofacitinib. The CDR3: CASSQVGVGETQYF. The CDR3 bases are TGTGCCAGCAGCCAAGTTGGCGTAGGAGAGACCCAGTACTTC.